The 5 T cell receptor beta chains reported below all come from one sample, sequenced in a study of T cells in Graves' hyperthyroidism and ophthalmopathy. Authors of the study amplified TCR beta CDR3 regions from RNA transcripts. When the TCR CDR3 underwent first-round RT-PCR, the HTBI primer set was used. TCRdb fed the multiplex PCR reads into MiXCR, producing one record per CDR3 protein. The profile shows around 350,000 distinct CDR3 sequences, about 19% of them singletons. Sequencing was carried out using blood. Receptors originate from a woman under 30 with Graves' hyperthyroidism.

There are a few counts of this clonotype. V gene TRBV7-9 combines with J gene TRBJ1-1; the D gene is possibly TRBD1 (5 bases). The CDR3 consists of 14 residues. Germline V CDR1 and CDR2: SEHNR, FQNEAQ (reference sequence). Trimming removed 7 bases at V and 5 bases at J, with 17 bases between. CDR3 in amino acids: CASNGKGHRTEAFF. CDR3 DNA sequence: TGTGCCAGCAATGGTAAGGGGCACAGGACTGAAGCTTTCTTT.

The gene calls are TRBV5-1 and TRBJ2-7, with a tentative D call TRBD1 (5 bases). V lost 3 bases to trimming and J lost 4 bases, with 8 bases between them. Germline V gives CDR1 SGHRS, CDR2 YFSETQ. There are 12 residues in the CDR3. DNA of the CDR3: TGCGCCAGCAGCTGGCAGGGTTACGAGCAGTACTTC. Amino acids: CASSWQGYEQYF.

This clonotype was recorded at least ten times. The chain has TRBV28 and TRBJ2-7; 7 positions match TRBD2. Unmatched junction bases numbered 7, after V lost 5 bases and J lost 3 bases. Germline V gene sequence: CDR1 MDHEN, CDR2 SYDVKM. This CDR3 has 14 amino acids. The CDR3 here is CASSPSGLFYEQYF. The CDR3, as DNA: TGTGCCAGCAGTCCTAGCGGCCTCTTCTACGAGCAGTACTTC.

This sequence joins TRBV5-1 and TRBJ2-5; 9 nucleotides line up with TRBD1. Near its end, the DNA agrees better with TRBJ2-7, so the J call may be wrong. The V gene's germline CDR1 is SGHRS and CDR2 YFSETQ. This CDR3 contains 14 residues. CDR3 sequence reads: CASSLDRTGAEQYF. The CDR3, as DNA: TGCGCCAGCAGCTTGGATCGGACAGGGGCCGAGCAGTACTTC.

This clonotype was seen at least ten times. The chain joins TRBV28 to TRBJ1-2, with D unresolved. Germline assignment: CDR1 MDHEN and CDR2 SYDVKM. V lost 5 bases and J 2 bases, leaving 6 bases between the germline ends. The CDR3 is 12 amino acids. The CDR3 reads CASSLTNYGYTF. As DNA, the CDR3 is TGTGCCAGCAGTCTCACAAACTATGGCTACACCTTC.